This entry lists 21 T cell receptor beta chains sequenced from one sample in a study of shared clonotypes between healthy human individuals. Sequencing was performed with immunoSEQ multiplex PCR; in TCRdb, only in-frame clones are kept and a portion is missing. Here the sample spans about 770,000 clones, roughly two thirds being singletons. The sample taken for sequencing was memory CD4+ T cells sorted from blood. Regarding subset: CD45RA-negative fraction. These receptors originate from a woman in her 30s in good health.

This sequence joins TRBV18 and TRBJ2-2; no definite D call. The CDR3 totals 16 residues. Trimming removed 4 bases at V and 5 bases at J, with 17 bases between. The germline gives CDR1 KGHSH, CDR2 LQKENI. The CDR3 coding sequence is TGTGCCAGCTCACGGCCAGGAGTTGTGGATACCGGGGAGCTGTTTTTT. Protein sequence: CASSRPGVVDTGELFF.

The rearrangement uses TRBV5-1 and TRBJ1-2; 8 nucleotides align to TRBD1. This CDR3 region has 14 residues. Germline V CDR1 and CDR2: SGHRS, YFSETQ. The V segment lost 0 bases and the J segment 6 bases; nucleotides outside the gene matches: 4. This CDR3 is CASSLAHRGDGYTF. In DNA form, the CDR3 reads TGCGCCAGCAGCTTGGCCCACAGGGGGGATGGCTACACCTTC.

The J gene is TRBJ2-1, the V gene TRBV27; unclear D gene. The CDR3 contains 16 residues. Germline V gene lookup returns CDR1 MNHEY and CDR2 SMNVEV (reference sequence). V was cut by 3 bases and J by 0 bases, with 12 bases left in between. This CDR3 reads CASSFRQSISYNEQFF. The CDR3 coding sequence is TGTGCCAGCAGTTTCCGGCAGAGCATCTCCTACAATGAGCAGTTCTTC.

The sample holds a few counts of this clone. This chain joins TRBV7-9 and TRBJ2-2; D is unclear. The CDR3 extends over 11 amino acids. CDR1 and CDR2 (germline): SEHNR, FQNEAQ (reference sequence). The ends were cut back, 5 bases at V and 5 bases at J, with 3 bases in the middle. The CDR3 DNA sequence: TGTGCCAGCAGCCCGACCGGGGAGCTGTTTTTT. This encodes CASSPTGELFF.

The chain carries TRBV27 and TRBJ2-7; 9 bases fit TRBD2. The germline CDR1 and CDR2 sequences are MNHEY and SMNVEV (reference sequence). This CDR3 contains 16 residues. Trimming took 0 bases from V and 6 from J; bases not matched to a gene: 9. As DNA, the CDR3 is TGTGCCAGCAGTTTATCGATGGCTAGCGGGAACCTCGAGCAGTACTTC. This sequence encodes CASSLSMASGNLEQYF.

This clone is a singleton in its sample. V is TRBV27 and J is TRBJ2-7; a possible D gene is TRBD2 (5 bases). Trimming removed 0 bases at V and 6 bases at J, with 21 bases between. Germline loops: CDR1 MNHEY, CDR2 SMNVEV (reference sequence). This CDR3 comprises 17 residues. The CDR3 spells CASSLSYFWLAPFEQYF. CDR3 bases: TGTGCCAGCAGTTTATCGTATTTCTGGCTAGCTCCCTTCGAGCAGTACTTC.

This chain joins TRBV5-8 and TRBJ2-5; TRBD2 agrees at 10 bases. J gave up 1 base and V 7 bases, and 4 bases lay outside the gene matches. Germline lookup yields CDR1 SGHTS and CDR2 YDEGEE. The CDR3 runs to 14 residues. This CDR3 reads CASYWTSGQETQYF. The CDR3 DNA follows: TGTGCCAGCTATTGGACTAGCGGCCAAGAGACCCAGTACTTC.

V is TRBV9 and J is TRBJ2-1; 13 bases map to TRBD2. Germline V CDR1 and CDR2: SGDLS, YYNGEE. V shed 3 bases, J shed 0 bases, and the junction held 3 bases outside the gene matches. The CDR3 is 17 residues long. The chain's CDR3 is CASSEGTSGVSYNEQFF. The CDR3 DNA is TGTGCCAGCAGCGAAGGGACTAGCGGGGTCTCCTACAATGAGCAGTTCTTC. Together with reference TRBV9 and TRBJ2-1, the CDR3 gives the full variable domain: DSGVTQTPKHLITATGQRVTLRCSPRSGDLSVYWYQQSLDQGLQFLIQYYNGEERAKGNILERFSAQQFPDLHSELNLSSLELGDSALYFCASSEGTSGVSYNEQFFGPGTRLTVL.

The chain has TRBV9 and TRBJ1-2, with D possibly matching TRBD1 (5 bases). Germline assignment: CDR1 SGDLS and CDR2 YYNGEE. This CDR3 spans 13 amino acids. With 5 bases removed from V and 8 bases from J, the gap between germline ends came to 16 bases. The DNA of the CDR3 is TGTGCCAGCAGATCCGGGGCCAGTGGGGGCTACACCTTC. Translating it yields CASRSGASGGYTF.

This chain uses TRBV6-1 with TRBJ1-1; D is perhaps TRBD1 (6 bases). This CDR3 region has 13 residues. Per germline, CDR1 MNHNS and CDR2 SASEGT. Deletions cut 2 bases from V and 8 bases from J, with 12 bases between. CDR3 in DNA: TGTGCCAGCAGTGAATTTAAAGGGGGGGAAGCTTTCTTT. This gives the protein CASSEFKGGEAFF.

The rearrangement uses TRBV28 and TRBJ2-3; 8 bases line up with TRBD1. There are 14 residues in the CDR3. The trim removed 5 bases at V and 6 bases at J, leaving 7 bases unmatched. Per germline, CDR1 MDHEN and CDR2 SYDVKM. The CDR3 DNA sequence: TGTGCCAGCAGTCCACCCGACAGGGGCGATACGCAGTATTTT. Translation gives CASSPPDRGDTQYF.

The chain has TRBV6-4 and TRBJ1-1; unclear D gene. Germline V gene data show CDR1 as MRHNA and CDR2 as SNTAGT. The germline V and J ends were trimmed by 3 bases and 3 bases, with 11 bases remaining between them. There are 14 residues in the CDR3. As DNA, the CDR3 is TGTGCCAGCAGTGAGGATGGGCGATACACTGAAGCTTTCTTT. As protein: CASSEDGRYTEAFF.

This chain links TRBV6-5 with TRBJ2-1; tentative D call: TRBD2 (6 bases). Trimming took off 4 bases at V and 1 base at J, with 11 bases between the two ends. The germline V gene has CDR1 MNHEY and CDR2 SVGAGI. This CDR3 has 15 residues. CDR3 amino acids: CASSFSTRSYNEQFF. The CDR3 nucleotides read TGTGCCAGCAGTTTTTCGACTAGATCCTACAATGAGCAGTTCTTC.

This clone has just one count. The chain couples TRBV6-5 to TRBJ1-4; tentative D call: TRBD1 (6 bases). V was pared by 2 bases and J by 8 bases, with 9 bases between. The germline CDR1 and CDR2 sequences are MNHEY and SVGAGI. The CDR3 spans 13 residues. The chain's CDR3 is CASSYTTGEKLFF. The CDR3 bases are TGTGCCAGCAGTTACACTACAGGGGAAAAACTGTTTTTT.

The chain has TRBV7-2 and TRBJ1-5; D is possibly TRBD1 (5 bases). Per germline, CDR1 SGHTA and CDR2 FQGNSA. This CDR3 region has 15 residues. With 1 base removed from V and 4 bases from J, the gap between germline ends came to 11 bases. CDR3 region: CASSLEGLLNQPQHF. DNA of the CDR3: TGTGCCAGCAGCTTAGAGGGGCTTCTTAATCAGCCCCAGCATTTT.

The V call is TRBV5-1, the J call TRBJ2-3; D is undetermined. The CDR3 is made up of 12 amino acids. Trimming took off 5 bases at V and 5 bases at J, with 9 bases between the two ends. The germline gives CDR1 SGHRS, CDR2 YFSETQ. The CDR3 here is CASSRVQDTQYF. As DNA, the CDR3 is TGCGCCAGCAGTCGGGTCCAAGATACGCAGTATTTT.

The count of this clone is one. This chain links TRBV27 with TRBJ2-7; D ambiguous. The V end was cut by 8 bases, the J end by 2 bases, with 7 bases between. This CDR3 has 11 amino acids. Germline lookup yields CDR1 MNHEY and CDR2 SMNVEV (reference sequence). Written as DNA, the CDR3 is TGTGCCAGCGCTGCGGCCTACGAGCAGTACTTC. Translation: CASAAAYEQYF.

The V call is TRBV6-1, the J call TRBJ2-2; D remains ambiguous. The CDR3 length is 10 residues. The V gene lost 7 bases and the J gene lost 6 bases, with 3 bases spanning the gap. Per the germline V gene, CDR1 is MNHNS and CDR2 is SASEGT. The CDR3 protein is CASKSGELFF. The CDR3 DNA reads as TGTGCCAGCAAGTCCGGGGAGCTGTTTTTT.

The V and J genes are TRBV11-2 and TRBJ2-3; D is unclear. Per the germline V gene, CDR1 is SGHAT and CDR2 is FQNNGV. Trimming stripped 5 bases from V and 0 bases from J, with 9 bases between. This CDR3 has 14 residues. The CDR3 protein is CASSPSRSTDTQYF. The CDR3 DNA follows: TGTGCCAGCAGCCCCAGTAGGAGCACAGATACGCAGTATTTT. Full variable domain (missing parts from reference TRBV11-2 and TRBJ2-3): EAGVAQSPRYKIIEKRQSVAFWCNPISGHATLYWYQQILGQGPKLLIQFQNNGVVDDSQLPKDRFSAERLKGVDSTLKIQPAKLEDSAVYLCASSPSRSTDTQYFGPGTRLTVL.

A word on this clone: This same CDR3 is encoded by further DNA sequences in the sample. The chain couples TRBV18 to TRBJ1-2, with a weak D call TRBD1 (5 bases). This CDR3 has 13 residues. Germline V gene data show CDR1 as KGHSH and CDR2 as LQKENI. With 3 bases removed from V and 3 bases from J, the gap between germline ends came to 8 bases. This chain's CDR3 is CASSPGRDYGYTF. DNA for the CDR3: TGTGCCAGCTCACCCGGCAGGGACTATGGCTACACCTTC. The complete variable domain, with remaining parts taken from reference TRBV18 and TRBJ1-2, reads NAGVMQNPRHLVRRRGQEARLRCSPMKGHSHVYWYRQLPEEGLKFMVYLQKENIIDESGMPKERFSAEFPKEGPSILRIQQVVRGDSAAYFCASSPGRDYGYTFGSGTRLTVV.

The chain has TRBV28 and TRBJ1-2, with a tentative D call TRBD1 (6 bases). The germline CDR1 and CDR2 sequences are MDHEN and SYDVKM. This CDR3 comprises 17 residues. Trimming pared 4 bases from V and 0 bases from J, leaving 18 bases between. CDR3 region: CASSSGTLLSPNYGYTF. DNA of the CDR3: TGTGCCAGCAGTTCCGGGACACTTCTCTCTCCTAACTATGGCTACACCTTC.